The subject of this entry is one T cell receptor beta chain. This entry belongs to a study of radiotherapy plus CTLA-4 blockade in lung cancer. Profiling relied on immunoSEQ multiplex PCR, and the TCRdb table lists in-frame clones only, not all of them. The sample gives tens of thousands of clones, roughly 85% of which show up once; roughly a tenth is in the top ten. Germline V lookup: CDR1 MNHEY, CDR2 SVGAGI. V lost 6 bases and J lost 3, with 9 bases in between. This CDR3 region has 13 residues. This chain uses TRBV6-5 with TRBJ1-5; the D is unclear. Sequenced here: peripheral blood, sampled from a patient treated with radiotherapy plus ipilimumab. This TCR derives from a human donor with non-small cell lung cancer who had a complete response to radiotherapy plus ipilimumab. CDR3 bases: TGTGCCAGCAGGGGCAGCAACAATCAGCCCCAGCATTTT. Protein product: CASRGSNNQPQHF.